These 12 T cell receptor beta chains share one sample of origin, sequenced in a study of blood T cell repertoires in COVID-19. Some clones are missing from TCRdb's copy, which holds only in-frame ones; the method was immunoSEQ multiplex PCR. The table has approximately 200,000 clones, 75% to 90% seen once. Material: PBMCs or T cells enriched from blood (not recorded which). All receptors come from a man younger than 40 who had recovered from COVID-19.

The V gene is TRBV2, the J gene TRBJ2-3; TRBD1 matches at 8 bases. Germline V gives CDR1 SNHLY, CDR2 FYNNEI. The CDR3 has 13 residues. V was clipped by 8 bases and J by 5 bases; unmatched bases: 6. The CDR3 region is CASSGGAKDTQYF. DNA of the CDR3: TGTGCCAGCTCAGGGGGCGCGAAAGATACGCAGTATTTT.

This sequence joins TRBV6-6 and TRBJ2-1; TRBD1 is a possible D gene (6 bases). This CDR3 is 16 amino acids long. CDR1 and CDR2 (germline): MNHNY, SVGAGI (reference sequence). V gave up 0 bases and J gave up 7 bases, with 16 bases separating them. In DNA, the CDR3 is TGTGCCAGCAGTTACTCCCAGGACAGCAGAGGGAATGAGCAGTTCTTC. Its translation: CASSYSQDSRGNEQFF.

The rearrangement uses TRBV6-2 or TRBV6-3 and TRBJ2-7; 9 bases are shared with TRBD1. The CDR3 sequence is 15 residues long. Germline lookup yields CDR1 MNHEY and CDR2 SVGEGT. The junction had 4 bases not matched to a gene; V was cut back by 2 bases and J by 2 bases. In nucleotides, the CDR3 is TGTGCCAGCAGTTACACGGGACAGGGTCCCTACGAGCAGTACTTC. It codes for CASSYTGQGPYEQYF.

V is TRBV25-1 and J is TRBJ1-5; D not resolved. This CDR3 has 12 amino acids. V lost 11 bases, J lost 5 bases, and 13 bases lay in between. CDR1 MGHDK and CDR2 SYGVNS come from the germline V gene. The CDR3 bases are TGTGCCCTGGACGGACTCCATCAGCCCCAGCATTTT. Its protein is CALDGLHQPQHF.

This chain links TRBV27 with TRBJ1-6; D is undetermined. Trimming stripped 9 bases from V and 7 bases from J, with 25 bases between. The germline V gene encodes CDR1 MNHEY and CDR2 SMNVEV (reference sequence). This CDR3 comprises 17 residues. CDR3 residues: CARSGPSVRVGNSPLHF. Written as DNA, the CDR3 is TGTGCCAGAAGCGGCCCCTCGGTGAGGGTGGGGAATTCACCCCTCCACTTT.

The sample holds a few counts of this clone. The chain joins TRBV14 to TRBJ2-3; D gene unclear. CDR1 SGHDN and CDR2 FVKESK come from the germline V gene. The CDR3 consists of 14 residues. V was shortened by 2 bases and J by 0 bases, with 6 bases between the two germline ends. This CDR3 is CASSQLESTDTQYF. The CDR3 DNA sequence: TGTGCCAGCAGCCAACTAGAGAGCACAGATACGCAGTATTTT.

CDR3 amino acids: CASSEAAVNEQFF. DNA of the CDR3: TGTGCCAGCAGTGAAGCGGCTGTGAATGAGCAGTTCTTC. The chain couples TRBV6-1 to TRBJ2-1, with unresolved D. CDR3 length: 13 residues. CDR1 and CDR2 (germline): MNHNS, SASEGT. The ends were cut back, 0 bases at V and 7 bases at J, with 7 bases in the middle.

The chain employs TRBV19 and TRBJ1-5, with D possibly being TRBD1 (6 bases). The germline V and J ends were trimmed by 6 bases and 3 bases, with 15 bases remaining between them. Germline lookup yields CDR1 LNHDA and CDR2 SQIVND (reference sequence). The CDR3 has 15 amino acids. The CDR3 loop is CASSRGQKSNQPQHF. Written as DNA, the CDR3 is TGTGCCAGTAGCCGGGGACAAAAATCCAATCAGCCCCAGCATTTT.

This clone occurred a few times. The chain recombines TRBV28 with TRBJ1-4; 7 bases line up with TRBD1. This CDR3 spans 16 amino acids. Germline V gene lookup returns CDR1 MDHEN and CDR2 SYDVKM. The junction had 10 bases not matched to a gene; V was cut back by 1 base and J by 8 bases. CDR3 sequence reads: CASSLSQGVGSEKLFF. CDR3 bases: TGTGCCAGCAGTTTATCCCAGGGGGTGGGATCGGAAAAACTGTTTTTT.

This chain links TRBV2 with TRBJ2-2, with 8 bases matching TRBD1. V lost 7 bases to trimming and J lost 2 bases; unmatched junction nucleotides: 6. The CDR3 is made up of 15 amino acids. Germline V lookup: CDR1 SNHLY, CDR2 FYNNEI. The CDR3 DNA reads as TGTGCCAGCATAAAGACAGGGGACAACACCGGGGAGCTGTTTTTT. Protein: CASIKTGDNTGELFF. The full variable domain, rest sourced from reference TRBV2 and TRBJ2-2, is EPEVTQTPSHQVTQMGQEVILRCVPISNHLYFYWYRQILGQKVEFLVSFYNNEISEKSEIFDDQFSVERPDGSNFTLKIRSTKLEDSAMYFCASIKTGDNTGELFFGEGSRLTVL.

The chain has TRBV27 and TRBJ1-2; D perhaps matches TRBD1 (6 bases). This CDR3 is 13 amino acids long. Per the germline V gene, CDR1 is MNHEY and CDR2 is SMNVEV (reference sequence). V was shortened by 5 bases and J by 2 bases, with 9 bases between the two germline ends. The CDR3 nucleotides are TGTGCCAGCAGTGTGGACAGCAACTATGGCTACACCTTC. Translation: CASSVDSNYGYTF.

The chain joins TRBV6-2 or TRBV6-3 to TRBJ2-7, with 15 bases that match TRBD2. Germline CDR1 MNHEY, CDR2 SVGEGT. The J segment lost 5 bases and the V segment lost 6 bases, leaving 5 bases of the junction unmatched. The CDR3 runs 15 residues. CDR3 nucleotide sequence: TGTGCCAGCAGCGGACTAGCGGGAGGGCTCAACGAGCAGTACTTC. Its translation: CASSGLAGGLNEQYF.